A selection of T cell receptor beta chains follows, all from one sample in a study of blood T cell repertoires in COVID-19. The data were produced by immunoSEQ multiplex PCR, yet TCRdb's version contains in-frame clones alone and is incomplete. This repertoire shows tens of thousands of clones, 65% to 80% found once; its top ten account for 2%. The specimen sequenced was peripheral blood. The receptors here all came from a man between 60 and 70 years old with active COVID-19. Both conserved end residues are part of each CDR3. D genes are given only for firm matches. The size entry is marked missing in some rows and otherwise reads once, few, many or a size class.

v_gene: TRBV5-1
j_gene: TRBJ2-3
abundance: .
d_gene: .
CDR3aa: CASSLGAGALTDTQYF
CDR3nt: TGCGCCAGCAGCTTGGGGGCGGGGGCCCTCACAGATACGCAGTATTTT

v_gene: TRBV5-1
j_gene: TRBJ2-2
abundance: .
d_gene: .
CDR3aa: CASTQDSAGELFF
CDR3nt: TGCGCCAGCACCCAGGACAGCGCCGGGGAGCTGTTTTTT

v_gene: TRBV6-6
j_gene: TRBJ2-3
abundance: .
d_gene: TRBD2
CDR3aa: CASSPSGLARDTQYF
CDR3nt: TGTGCCAGCAGCCCGAGTGGACTAGCGAGAGATACGCAGTATTTT

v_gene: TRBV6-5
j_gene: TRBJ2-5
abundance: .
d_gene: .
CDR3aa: CASSLRTPRETQYF
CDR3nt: TGTGCCAGCAGTTTACGAACTCCCCGAGAGACCCAGTACTTC

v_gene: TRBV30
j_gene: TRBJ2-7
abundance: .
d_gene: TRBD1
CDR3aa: CAWIGQGKGEQYF
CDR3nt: TGTGCCTGGATAGGACAGGGAAAAGGGGAGCAGTACTTC

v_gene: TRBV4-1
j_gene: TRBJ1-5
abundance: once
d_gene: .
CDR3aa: CASSQVGQSNQPQHF
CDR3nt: TGCGCCAGCAGCCAAGTAGGACAGAGCAATCAGCCCCAGCATTTT

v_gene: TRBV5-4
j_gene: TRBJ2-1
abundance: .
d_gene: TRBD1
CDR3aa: CASSHPDRASSYNEQFF
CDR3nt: TGTGCCAGCAGCCATCCGGACAGGGCGAGTTCCTACAATGAGCAGTTCTTC

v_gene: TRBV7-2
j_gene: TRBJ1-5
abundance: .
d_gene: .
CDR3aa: CAAGANQPQHF
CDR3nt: TGTGCCGCAGGGGCTAATCAGCCCCAGCATTTT

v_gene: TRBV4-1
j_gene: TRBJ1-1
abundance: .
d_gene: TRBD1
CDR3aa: CASSQTLLRGPTEAFF
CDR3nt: TGCGCCAGCAGCCAGACGCTGCTCAGGGGGCCTACTGAAGCTTTCTTT

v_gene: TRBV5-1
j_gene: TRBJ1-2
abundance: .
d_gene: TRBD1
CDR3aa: CASSGTSGTALGYTF
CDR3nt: TGCGCCAGCAGCGGCACCTCCGGGACAGCCCTTGGCTACACCTTC

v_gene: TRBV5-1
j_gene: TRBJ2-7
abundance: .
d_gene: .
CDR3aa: CASSSQPTAYEQYF
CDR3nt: TGCGCCAGCAGCTCCCAGCCCACAGCCTACGAGCAGTACTTC

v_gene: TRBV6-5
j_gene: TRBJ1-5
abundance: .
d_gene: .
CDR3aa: CASSLAGKQGQPQHF
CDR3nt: TGTGCCAGCAGTTTAGCGGGGAAACAAGGTCAGCCCCAGCATTTT

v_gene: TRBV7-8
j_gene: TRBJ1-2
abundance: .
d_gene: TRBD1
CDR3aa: CASSPRDRSLGYTF
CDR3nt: TGTGCCAGCAGCCCCCGGGACAGAAGTCTGGGCTACACCTTC

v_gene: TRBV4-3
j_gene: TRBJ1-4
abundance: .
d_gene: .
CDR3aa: CASSPEGGPREKLFF
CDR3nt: TGCGCCAGCAGCCCCGAGGGTGGCCCTCGTGAAAAACTGTTTTTT

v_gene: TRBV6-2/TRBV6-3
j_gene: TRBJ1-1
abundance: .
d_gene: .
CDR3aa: CASSARTGNTEAFF
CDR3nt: TGTGCCAGCAGTGCAAGGACGGGAAACACTGAAGCTTTCTTT

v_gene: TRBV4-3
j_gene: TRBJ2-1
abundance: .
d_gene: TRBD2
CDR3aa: CASSQDNLAGGYNEQFF
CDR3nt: TGCGCCAGCAGCCAAGATAATCTAGCGGGGGGGTACAATGAGCAGTTCTTC

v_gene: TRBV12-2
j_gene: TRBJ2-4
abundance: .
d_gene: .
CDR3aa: CASRLQTSGTDVAKNIQYF
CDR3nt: TGTGCAAGTCGCCTCCAAACTTCGGGGACAGATGTAGCCAAAAACATTCAGTACTTC

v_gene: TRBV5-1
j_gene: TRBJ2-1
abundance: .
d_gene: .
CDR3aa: CASSSLPYNEQFF
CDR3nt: TGCGCCAGCAGCTCCCTTCCCTACAATGAGCAGTTCTTC

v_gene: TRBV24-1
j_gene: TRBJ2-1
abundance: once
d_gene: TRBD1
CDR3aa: CATSDFGQGRNEQFF
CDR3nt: TGTGCCACCAGTGATTTCGGACAGGGGCGGAATGAGCAGTTCTTC

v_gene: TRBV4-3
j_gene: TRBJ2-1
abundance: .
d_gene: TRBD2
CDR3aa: CASSQETSGYNEQFF
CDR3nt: TGCGCCAGCAGCCAAGAGACTAGCGGGTACAATGAGCAGTTCTTC

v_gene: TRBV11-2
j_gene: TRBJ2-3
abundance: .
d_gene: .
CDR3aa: CASSLDSHTDTQYF
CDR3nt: TGTGCCAGCAGCTTAGATTCCCACACAGATACGCAGTATTTT

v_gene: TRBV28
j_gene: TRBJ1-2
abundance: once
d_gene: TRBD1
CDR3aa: CASSSANGQGLANYGYTF
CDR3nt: TGTGCCAGCAGTTCGGCGAACGGACAGGGCCTTGCTAACTATGGCTACACCTTC

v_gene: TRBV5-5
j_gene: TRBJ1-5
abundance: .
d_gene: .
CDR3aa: CASSPELQGRNQPQHF
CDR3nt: TGTGCCAGCAGCCCCGAACTGCAGGGGCGCAATCAGCCCCAGCATTTT

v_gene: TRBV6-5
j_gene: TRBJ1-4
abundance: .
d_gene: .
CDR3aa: CASSYGQSGEKLFF
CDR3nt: TGTGCCAGCAGTTACGGGCAGTCTGGTGAAAAACTGTTTTTT

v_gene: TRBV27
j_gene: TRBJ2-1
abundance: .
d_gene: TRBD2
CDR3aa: CASSGGLSGRDEQFF
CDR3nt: TGTGCCAGCAGTGGGGGACTTAGCGGGAGGGATGAGCAGTTCTTC

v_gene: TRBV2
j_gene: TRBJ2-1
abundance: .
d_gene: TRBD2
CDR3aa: CATLAGEHEQFF
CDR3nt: TGTGCCACCCTAGCGGGAGAACATGAGCAGTTCTTC

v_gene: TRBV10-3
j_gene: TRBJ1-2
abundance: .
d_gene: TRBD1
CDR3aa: CAISAGQGDGYTF
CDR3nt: TGTGCCATCAGTGCCGGACAGGGAGATGGCTACACCTTC

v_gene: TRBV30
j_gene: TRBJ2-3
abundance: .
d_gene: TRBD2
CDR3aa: CAWRTSGTDTQYF
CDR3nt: TGTGCCTGGAGAACTAGCGGCACAGATACGCAGTATTTT

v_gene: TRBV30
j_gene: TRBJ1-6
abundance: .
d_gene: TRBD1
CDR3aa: CAWISQGAAGNSPLHF
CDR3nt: TGTGCCTGGATCAGTCAGGGGGCCGCGGGTAATTCACCCCTCCACTTT

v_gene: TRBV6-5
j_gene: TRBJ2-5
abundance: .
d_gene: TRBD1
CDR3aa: CASSYGQGRETQYF
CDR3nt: TGTGCCAGCAGTTACGGACAGGGACGGGAGACCCAGTACTTC

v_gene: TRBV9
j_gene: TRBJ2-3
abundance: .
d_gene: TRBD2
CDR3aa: CASSRAGWADTQYF
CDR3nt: TGTGCCAGCAGCCGAGCGGGGTGGGCAGATACGCAGTATTTT

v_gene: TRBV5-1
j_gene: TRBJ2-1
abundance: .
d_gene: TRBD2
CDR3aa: CASSAQTSGSHEQFF
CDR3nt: TGCGCCAGCAGCGCCCAGACTAGCGGGAGCCATGAGCAGTTCTTC